Shown below are 28 T cell receptor beta chains from a single sample sequenced in a study of response to subunit inactivated influenza vaccine. MiXCR was run by TCRdb on the RT-PCR reads, yielding one entry per CDR3 protein. The sample lists roughly 700,000 distinct CDR3 sequences, less than 20% occurring once. Sequencing was performed on PBMCs from blood, taken about 11 days after vaccination. The receptors come from a man aged 50 to 59 who received an inactivated influenza vaccine.

This clonotype has just a few counts. J is TRBJ1-2 and V is TRBV6-2 or TRBV6-3, with no clear D. Trimming cost V 2 bases and J 0 bases, with 7 bases left between them. Germline lookup yields CDR1 MNHEY and CDR2 SVGEGT. The length of the CDR3 is 14 residues. The CDR3 loop is CASSYTASNYGYTF. The CDR3 nucleotides read TGTGCCAGCAGTTACACCGCATCTAACTATGGCTACACCTTC.

This clonotype was counted between two and nine times. The rearrangement links TRBV7-2 to TRBJ2-3, with 7 nucleotides matching TRBD2. V shed 2 bases and J 6 bases; nucleotides not matched to a gene: 5. The CDR3 is 14 residues long. Germline V gene sequence: CDR1 SGHTA, CDR2 FQGNSA. The CDR3, as DNA: TGTGCCAGCAGCTTACGCGGGAGATTTGATACGCAGTATTTT. Translating it yields CASSLRGRFDTQYF.

This clonotype was seen at least ten times. The genes are TRBV2 and TRBJ1-5, with 7 positions matching TRBD1. The CDR3 covers 14 residues. Germline assignment: CDR1 SNHLY and CDR2 FYNNEI. J lost 0 bases, V lost 9 bases, and 5 bases had no gene match. In nucleotides, the CDR3 is TGTGCCAGTCAGGGGGGGGTTAGCAATCAGCCCCAGCATTTT. It codes for CASQGGVSNQPQHF.

V gene TRBV28 combines with J gene TRBJ2-5; 8 nucleotides match TRBD1. Trimming at V came to 8 bases and at J to 2 bases, leaving 10 bases not matched to a gene. The germline V gene has CDR1 MDHEN and CDR2 SYDVKM. CDR3 length: 15 residues. CDR3: CASGLQGALQETQYF. CDR3 coding DNA: TGTGCCAGCGGCCTCCAGGGGGCGCTACAAGAGACCCAGTACTTC.

V usage is TRBV4-2 and J usage is TRBJ1-1, with unresolved D. Trimming cost V 1 base and J 3 bases, with 12 bases left between them. The CDR3 sequence is 15 residues long. CDR1 is LGHNA and CDR2 is YNFKEQ in the germline V gene. This CDR3 is CASSQATGDYTEAFF. Written as DNA, the CDR3 is TGTGCCAGCAGCCAAGCAACCGGGGATTACACTGAAGCTTTCTTT.

This clonotype was seen repeatedly, ten times or more. This rearrangement joins TRBV5-1 to TRBJ2-3, with 10 bases lining up with TRBD2. The CDR3 length is 15 residues. After removal of 4 bases from V and 1 base from J, the junction contained 3 bases not matched to a gene. Per the germline V gene, CDR1 is SGHRS and CDR2 is YFSETQ. The CDR3 region has the DNA TGCGCCAGCAGCCTAGCGGGAGACCGCACAGATACGCAGTATTTT. Protein: CASSLAGDRTDTQYF.

The V call is TRBV20-1, the J call TRBJ1-1; D not resolved. Trimming removed 3 bases at V and 1 base at J, with 9 bases between. The germline CDR1 and CDR2 sequences are DFQATT and SNEGSKA (reference sequence). The CDR3 has 13 residues. The CDR3: CSASLTWNTEAFF. Here the CDR3 DNA reads TGCAGTGCTAGTCTCACTTGGAACACTGAAGCTTTCTTT.

The rearrangement joins TRBV20-1 to TRBJ1-2; 7 nucleotides match TRBD1. The V gene end was trimmed by 6 bases and the J gene end by 0 bases; junction bases not matched to a gene: 4. The CDR3 is 13 amino acids. Looked up from germline, CDR1 is DFQATT and CDR2 is SNEGSKA (reference sequence). CDR3 in DNA: TGCAGTGCAAGGGACAGCACTAACTATGGCTACACCTTC. It specifies CSARDSTNYGYTF.

As for this clonotype: At one boundary the junction diverges from the germline segment, which might be a read error. The chain joins TRBV6-2 or TRBV6-3 to TRBJ2-7; no clear D. CDR3 size: 13 residues. Per the germline V gene, CDR1 is MNHEY and CDR2 is SVGEGT. The CDR3 bases are TGTACCAGCAGTTACTCGGCCGACTACGAGCAGTACTTC. Protein: CTSSYSADYEQYF.

J is TRBJ2-7 and V is TRBV12-3 or TRBV12-4; 9 positions match TRBD1. The CDR3 is 15 amino acids. Trimming at V came to 6 bases and at J to 3 bases, leaving 9 bases not matched to a gene. The CDR3 sequence is CASRNSGTGLYEQYF. The DNA of the CDR3 is TGTGCCAGCAGAAACTCAGGGACAGGGCTCTACGAGCAGTACTTC.

Note on this clonotype: Germline is not matched at one junction end, which may reflect a read error. This chain connects TRBV20-1 to TRBJ2-7; D might be TRBD1 (6 bases). Per germline, CDR1 DFQATT and CDR2 SNEGSKA (reference sequence). The CDR3 has 14 amino acids. The CDR3 reads CSGRGEDSTYEQYF. The CDR3 nucleotides read TGCAGTGGTAGAGGCGAGGACAGTACCTACGAGCAGTACTTC.

Only a few counts were recorded for this clonotype. The V call is TRBV6-5, the J call TRBJ2-5; possible D gene TRBD1, 5 bases. Germline loops: CDR1 MNHEY, CDR2 SVGAGI. V gave up 8 bases and J gave up 4 bases, with 11 bases separating them. CDR3 length: 12 residues. The CDR3 coding sequence is TGTGCCAGCGGGGCAGTCGGAGAGACCCAGTACTTC. Its translation: CASGAVGETQYF.

The chain joins TRBV20-1 to TRBJ2-1; D might be TRBD1 or TRBD2, each matching 5 bases. V lost 1 base and J 0 bases, leaving 10 bases between the germline ends. Looked up from germline, CDR1 is DFQATT and CDR2 is SNEGSKA (reference sequence). CDR3 length equals 15 residues. The CDR3 reads CSARGGPSSYNEQFF. For the CDR3, the DNA is TGCAGTGCTAGAGGGGGACCGAGCTCCTACAATGAGCAGTTCTTC.

The V gene is TRBV9, the J gene TRBJ2-7; 8 nucleotides agree with TRBD1. Germline loops: CDR1 SGDLS, CDR2 YYNGEE. V trimming: 4 bases; J trimming: 1 base; junction bases outside the gene matches: 7. This CDR3 is 15 amino acids long. The CDR3 sequence: CASSPRTGNSYEQYF. For the CDR3, the DNA is TGTGCCAGCAGCCCCCGGACAGGGAATTCCTACGAGCAGTACTTC.

V is TRBV5-6 and J is TRBJ1-1; D gene uncertain. Looked up from germline, CDR1 is SGHDT and CDR2 is YYEEEE. The CDR3 sequence is 14 residues long. Trimming shortened V by 2 bases and J by 0 bases, and 8 bases separated the two germline ends. CDR3 sequence: CASSLIMLNTEAFF. The CDR3 bases are TGTGCCAGCAGCTTAATTATGCTGAACACTGAAGCTTTCTTT.

The rearrangement joins TRBV9 to TRBJ2-7, with a weak D call TRBD2 (5 bases). The germline V gene encodes CDR1 SGDLS and CDR2 YYNGEE. The CDR3 has 15 residues. Trimming took off 0 bases at V and 2 bases at J, with 12 bases between the two ends. CDR3 sequence (DNA): TGTGCCAGCAGCGTAGATGCCGGGAACCCCTACGAGCAGTACTTC. This translates into CASSVDAGNPYEQYF.

The V and J genes are TRBV5-5 and TRBJ2-7; TRBD2 matches 11 bases. Germline V gene sequence: CDR1 SGHKS, CDR2 YYEKEE (reference sequence). V trimming: 4 bases; J trimming: 2 bases; junction bases outside the gene matches: 8. CDR3 size: 16 residues. As DNA, the CDR3 is TGTGCCAGCAGCATCCCGGGACTAGCGGAGCCCTACGAGCAGTACTTC. It is translated as CASSIPGLAEPYEQYF.

This chain uses TRBV19 with TRBJ1-2; D gene ambiguous. Germline V gene lookup returns CDR1 LNHDA and CDR2 SQIVND (reference sequence). The V gene lost 6 bases and the J gene lost 5 bases, with 13 bases spanning the gap. This CDR3 comprises 13 residues. For the CDR3, the DNA is TGTGCCAGTAGAAGGGAGTTCGGGTATGGCTACACCTTC. Translated: CASRREFGYGYTF.

This chain connects TRBV28 to TRBJ1-1; D is unresolved. The V end was cut by 3 bases, the J end by 6 bases, with 5 bases between. Germline V gene lookup returns CDR1 MDHEN and CDR2 SYDVKM. The CDR3 runs 11 residues. This CDR3 is CASSFEAEAFF. Written as DNA, the CDR3 is TGTGCCAGCAGTTTTGAGGCTGAAGCTTTCTTT. The variable domain in full, with the rest retrieved from reference TRBV28 and TRBJ1-1, is DVKVTQSSRYLVKRTGEKVFLECVQDMDHENMFWYRQDPGLGLRLIYFSYDVKMKEKGDIPEGYSVSREKKERFSLILESASTNQTSMYLCASSFEAEAFFGQGTRLTVV.

The sample holds a few counts of this clonotype. The chain uses TRBV6-1 and TRBJ1-2, with 7 positions matching TRBD1. Germline lookup yields CDR1 MNHNS and CDR2 SASEGT. The CDR3 is 13 amino acids. V shed 8 bases, J shed 1 base, and the junction held 4 bases outside the gene matches. The CDR3 DNA sequence: TGTGCCAGCGACAGGGCAAATAACTATGGCTACACCTTC. This encodes CASDRANNYGYTF.

This clonotype turned up a few times. This chain connects TRBV9 to TRBJ2-5; the match to TRBD2 covers 12 bases. The CDR3 consists of 14 residues. Germline CDR1 reads SGDLS; CDR2 reads YYNGEE. V lost 3 bases and J lost 6; bases outside the gene matches: 3. The CDR3 nucleotides are TGTGCCAGCAGCGCAGGGACTAGCGGGCAGACCCAGTACTTC. It yields the protein CASSAGTSGQTQYF.

This chain uses TRBV3-1 with TRBJ2-7; D is perhaps TRBD2 (5 bases). Germline CDR1 is LGHDT and CDR2 is YNNKEL (reference sequence). With 4 bases removed from V and 0 bases from J, the gap between germline ends came to 19 bases. This CDR3 comprises 17 residues. As DNA, the CDR3 is TGTGCCAGCAGCCCTAAGAGGAGGACCCCAACCTCCTACGAGCAGTACTTC. It translates to CASSPKRRTPTSYEQYF.

The chain couples TRBV5-6 to TRBJ2-1; D unresolved. The V end was cut by 5 bases, the J end by 0 bases, with 15 bases between. The CDR3 contains 16 residues. Germline loops: CDR1 SGHDT, CDR2 YYEEEE. The CDR3 bases are TGTGCCAGCAGATTCCGTGGGATGAGCTCCTACAATGAGCAGTTCTTC. Its protein product is CASRFRGMSSYNEQFF. The full variable domain, in which reference TRBV5-6 and TRBJ2-1 provide the parts outside the CDR3, is DAGVTQSPTHLIKTRGQQVTLRCSPKSGHDTVSWYQQALGQGPQFIFQYYEEEERQRGNFPDRFSGHQFPNYSSELNVNALLLGDSALYLCASRFRGMSSYNEQFFGPGTRLTVL.

This clonotype was counted many times. The rearrangement uses TRBV3-1 and TRBJ2-7; 7 bases fit TRBD2. The length of the CDR3 is 16 residues. With 0 bases clipped from V and 0 bases from J, the junction kept 5 bases outside the gene matches. Looked up from germline, CDR1 is LGHDT and CDR2 is YNNKEL (reference sequence). The CDR3 DNA sequence: TGTGCCAGCAGCCAAGATTGGCTAGCGGCCTCCTACGAGCAGTACTTC. Protein product: CASSQDWLAASYEQYF.

This clonotype has more than one count but fewer than ten. The J gene is TRBJ2-3, the V gene TRBV9, with D tentatively TRBD2 (5 bases). This CDR3 region has 15 residues. The germline V gene has CDR1 SGDLS and CDR2 YYNGEE. Trimming cost V 1 base and J 1 base, with 10 bases left between them. For the CDR3, the DNA is TGTGCCAGCAGCGTATGGGCGGGCGGCACAGATACGCAGTATTTT. Residues: CASSVWAGGTDTQYF.

The gene calls are TRBV4-3 and TRBJ2-1; 9 bases map to TRBD2. The CDR3 has 20 residues. The ends lost 4 bases at V and 0 bases at J; junction bases unmatched: 16. The germline V gene encodes CDR1 LGHNA and CDR2 YSLEER. For the CDR3, the DNA is TGCGCCAGCAGCCTTTCTGGATTAGCGGGAGTGGGGAGCTCCTACAATGAGCAGTTCTTC. Encoded protein: CASSLSGLAGVGSSYNEQFF.

This clonotype occurred a few times. The gene calls are TRBV11-2 and TRBJ2-6; maybe TRBD1 (6 bases). V was clipped by 0 bases and J by 2 bases, with 11 bases between them. This CDR3 region has 17 residues. In germline, CDR1 is SGHAT, CDR2 FQNNGV. The CDR3 DNA sequence: TGTGCCAGCAGCTTAGATATACAGGGCACTGGGGCCAACGTCCTGACTTTC. This translates into CASSLDIQGTGANVLTF. Full variable domain (rest looked up from reference TRBV11-2 and TRBJ2-6): EAGVAQSPRYKIIEKRQSVAFWCNPISGHATLYWYQQILGQGPKLLIQFQNNGVVDDSQLPKDRFSAERLKGVDSTLKIQPAKLEDSAVYLCASSLDIQGTGANVLTFGAGSRLTVL.

The chain carries TRBV5-1 and TRBJ2-7; TRBD1 agrees at 9 bases. Germline lookup yields CDR1 SGHRS and CDR2 YFSETQ. J gave up 4 bases and V 4 bases, and 9 bases lay outside the gene matches. This CDR3 region has 15 residues. CDR3 loop: CASSPGQGRWYEQYF. As DNA, the CDR3 is TGCGCCAGCAGCCCGGGACAGGGCCGGTGGTACGAGCAGTACTTC.